This TCR beta chain was captured by sequencing in a study of control samples from healthy donors and cancer patients. The data were produced by immunoSEQ multiplex PCR, yet TCRdb's version contains in-frame clones alone and is incomplete. The table has fewer than 150,000 clones, approximately 93% seen once. The CDR3 spans 11 residues. With 6 bases removed from V and 9 bases from J, the gap between germline ends came to 12 bases. From germline, CDR1 is SGHNT and CDR2 YYREEE (reference sequence). V gene TRBV5-4 combines with J gene TRBJ2-5; D possibly corresponds to TRBD2 (5 bases). This receptor was taken from a young woman in good health. The sequenced material came from blood. CDR3 in amino acids: CASTKLGAQYF. The CDR3 DNA reads as TGTGCCAGCACCAAACTAGGCGCCCAGTACTTC.